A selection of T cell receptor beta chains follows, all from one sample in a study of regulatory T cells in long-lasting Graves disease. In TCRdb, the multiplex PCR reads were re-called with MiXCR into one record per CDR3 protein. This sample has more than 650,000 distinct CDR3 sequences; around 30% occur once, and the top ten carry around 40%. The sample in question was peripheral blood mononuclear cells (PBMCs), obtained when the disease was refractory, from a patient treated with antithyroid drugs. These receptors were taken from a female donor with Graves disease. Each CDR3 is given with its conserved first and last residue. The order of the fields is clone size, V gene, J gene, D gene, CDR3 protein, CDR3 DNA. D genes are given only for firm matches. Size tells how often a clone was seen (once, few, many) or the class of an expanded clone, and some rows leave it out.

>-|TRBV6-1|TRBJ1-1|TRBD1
CASRINRGTEAFF
TGTGCCAGCAGGATCAACAGGGGCACTGAAGCTTTCTTT
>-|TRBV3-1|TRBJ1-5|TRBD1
CASSQEGQLNQPQHF
TGTGCCAGCAGCCAAGAGGGACAGCTCAATCAGCCCCAGCATTTT
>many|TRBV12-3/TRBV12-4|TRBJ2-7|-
CASASDWAHEQYF
TGTGCCAGCGCCTCTGACTGGGCCCACGAGCAGTACTTC
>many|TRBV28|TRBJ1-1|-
CASSLSTRNTEAFF
TGTGCCAGCAGTTTATCGACGCGGAACACTGAAGCTTTCTTT
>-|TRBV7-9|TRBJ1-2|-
CASVGRGPYGYTF
TGTGCCAGCGTGGGAAGGGGCCCCTATGGCTACACCTTC
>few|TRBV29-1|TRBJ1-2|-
CSVEVSDYGYTF
TGCAGCGTTGAGGTCAGCGACTATGGCTACACCTTC
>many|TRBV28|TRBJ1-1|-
CASQVDTEAFF
TGTGCCAGCCAGGTGGACACTGAAGCTTTCTTT
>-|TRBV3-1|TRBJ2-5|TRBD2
CASSGGGYQETQYF
TGTGCCAGCAGCGGCGGGGGGTACCAAGAGACCCAGTACTTC
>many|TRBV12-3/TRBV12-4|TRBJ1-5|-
CASSLVRGSNQPQHF
TGTGCCAGCAGTTTAGTGAGGGGAAGCAATCAGCCCCAGCATTTT
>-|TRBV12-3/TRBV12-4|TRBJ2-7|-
CASMSSSYEQYF
TGTGCCAGCATGTCAAGCTCCTACGAGCAGTACTTC
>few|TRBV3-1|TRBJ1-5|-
CASSLSGGGVSNQPQHF
TGTGCCAGCAGCCTTAGCGGGGGTGGTGTTAGCAATCAGCCCCAGCATTTT
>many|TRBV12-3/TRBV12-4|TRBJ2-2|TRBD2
CASSGDYSTLITGELFF
TGTGCCAGCAGTGGGGACTACTCCACCTTGATCACCGGGGAGCTGTTTTTT
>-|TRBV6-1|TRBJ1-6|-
CASSGRGDSPLHF
TGTGCCAGCAGTGGGAGGGGTGATTCACCCCTCCACTTT
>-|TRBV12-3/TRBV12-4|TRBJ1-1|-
CASSLAGAHSTEAFF
TGTGCCAGCAGTTTAGCGGGGGCCCATTCCACTGAAGCTTTCTTT
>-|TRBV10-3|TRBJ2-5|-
CAISESLGAGSEEIQYF
TGTGCCATCAGTGAGTCGCTTGGGGCAGGCTCGGAAGAGATCCAGTACTTC
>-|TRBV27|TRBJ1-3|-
CASSPAMSGNTIYF
TGTGCCAGCAGTCCCGCTATGTCGGGAAACACCATATATTTT
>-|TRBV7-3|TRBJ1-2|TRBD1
CASSLRTGGISYTF
TGTGCCAGCAGCTTGCGTACAGGGGGAATAAGCTACACCTTC
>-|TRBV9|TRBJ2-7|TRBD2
CASSEGGLAETYEQYF
TGTGCCAGCAGCGAGGGGGGACTAGCGGAAACCTACGAGCAGTACTTC
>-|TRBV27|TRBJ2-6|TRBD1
CASSLLTGGAGANVLTF
TGTGCCAGCAGTTTATTGACAGGGGGCGCTGGGGCCAACGTCCTGACTTTC
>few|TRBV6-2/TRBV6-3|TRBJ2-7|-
CASSPPHEGLTYEQYF
TGTGCCAGCAGCCCCCCCCATGAGGGGCTCACCTACGAGCAGTACTTC
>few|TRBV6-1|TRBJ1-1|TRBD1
CASSHGQGLNTEAFF
TGTGCCAGCAGTCACGGACAGGGACTGAACACTGAAGCTTTCTTT
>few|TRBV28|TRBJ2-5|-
CASRRSGAGVETQYF
TGTGCCAGCAGGCGTTCGGGGGCCGGAGTCGAGACCCAGTACTTC
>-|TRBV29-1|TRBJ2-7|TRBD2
CSVVGTSDQSEQYF
TGCAGCGTTGTGGGTACTAGCGACCAAAGTGAGCAGTACTTC
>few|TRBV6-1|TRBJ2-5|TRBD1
CASSVRDRRQETQYF
TGTGCCAGCAGTGTCCGGGACAGGAGACAAGAGACCCAGTACTTC
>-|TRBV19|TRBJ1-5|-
CATQRGAMNQPQHF
TGTGCCACCCAACGGGGGGCCATGAATCAGCCCCAGCACTTT
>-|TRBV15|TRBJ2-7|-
CATSREVISWGSYEQYF
TGTGCCACCAGCAGAGAGGTAATTTCCTGGGGATCCTACGAGCAGTACTTC
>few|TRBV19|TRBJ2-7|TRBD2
CASSTPTPGTSGRFEQYF
TGTGCCAGTAGTACCCCGACCCCCGGGACTAGCGGGAGGTTCGAGCAGTACTTC
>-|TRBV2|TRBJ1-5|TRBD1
CASSDRTGPRRQHF
TGTGCCAGCAGTGATAGGACAGGGCCTCGGAGGCAGCATTTT
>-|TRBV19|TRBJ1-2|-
CASSSPRTVDYGYTF
TGTGCCAGTAGTTCCCCACGGACGGTAGACTATGGCTACACCTTC
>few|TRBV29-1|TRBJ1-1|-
CSVEDHRGNTEAFF
TGCAGCGTTGAAGATCATCGGGGGAACACTGAAGCTTTCTTT
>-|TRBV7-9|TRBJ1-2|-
CASRPLDGIFHSGNYGYTF
TGTGCCAGCAGACCCCTCGACGGAATCTTCCATTCCGGCAACTATGGCTACACCTTC
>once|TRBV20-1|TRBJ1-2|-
CSARKESGYTF
TGCAGTGCTAGAAAGGAGAGCGGCTACACCTTC
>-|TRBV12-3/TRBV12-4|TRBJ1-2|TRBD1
CASSPDRGRLHGYTF
TGTGCCAGCAGTCCGGACAGGGGGCGATTGCATGGCTACACCTTC
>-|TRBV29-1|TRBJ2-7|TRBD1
CSVEFRDRDYEQYF
TGCAGCGTTGAATTCCGGGACAGGGACTACGAGCAGTACTTC
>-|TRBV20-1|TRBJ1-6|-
CSAREPMTSPLHF
TGCAGTGCTAGAGAGCCAATGACTTCACCCCTCCACTTT
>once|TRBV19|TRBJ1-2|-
CASTARVRDYGYTF
TGTGCCAGTACGGCGCGGGTGAGGGACTATGGCTACACCTTT
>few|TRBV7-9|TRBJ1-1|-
CASSSAGGGGTEAFF
TGTGCCAGCAGCTCCGCCGGGGGGGGCGGCACTGAAGCTTTCTTT
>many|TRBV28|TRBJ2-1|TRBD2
CASSRAGGSYNEQFF
TGTGCCAGCAGTCGAGCGGGAGGCTCCTACAATGAGCAGTTCTTC
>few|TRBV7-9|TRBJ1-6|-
CASSLDGANSPLHF
TGTGCCAGCAGCTTAGACGGAGCAAATTCACCCCTCCACTTT
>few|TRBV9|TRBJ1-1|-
CASSVARGTEAFF
TGTGCCAGCAGCGTAGCACGGGGGACTGAAGCTTTCTTT
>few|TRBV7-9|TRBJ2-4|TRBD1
CASNEQDRGDIQYF
TGTGCCAGCAACGAACAGGACAGGGGCGACATTCAGTACTTC
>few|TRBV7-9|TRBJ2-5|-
CASSPQMYQETQYF
TGTGCCAGCAGCCCGCAAATGTACCAAGAGACCCAGTACTTC
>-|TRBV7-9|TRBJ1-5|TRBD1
CASSLGPGQGQPQHF
TGTGCCAGCAGCTTAGGTCCCGGACAGGGTCAGCCCCAGCATTTT
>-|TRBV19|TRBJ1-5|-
CASSNLGDIQPQHF
TGTGCCAGTAGTAATTTGGGGGATATTCAGCCCCAGCATTTT
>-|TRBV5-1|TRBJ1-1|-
CASSDGTGMGAFF
TGCGCCAGCAGCGACGGCACAGGCATGGGAGCTTTCTTT
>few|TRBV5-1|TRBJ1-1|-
CASSLEGRGTEAFF
TGCGCCAGCAGCTTGGAGGGCAGAGGCACTGAAGCTTTCTTT
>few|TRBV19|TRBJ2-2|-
CASSLAGITGELFF
TGTGCCAGTAGTCTGGCAGGGATCACCGGGGAGCTGTTTTTT
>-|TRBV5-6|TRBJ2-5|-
CASSQPGRGGETQYF
TGTGCCAGCAGCCAACCGGGGCGGGGTGGAGAGACCCAGTACTTC
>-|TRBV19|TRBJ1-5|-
CASSIGEMYSNQPQHF
TGTGCCAGTAGTATCGGGGAGATGTATAGCAATCAGCCCCAGCATTTT
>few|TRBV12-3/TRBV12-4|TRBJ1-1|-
CASSLSGAMAFF
TGTGCCAGCAGCCTCTCGGGGGCAATGGCTTTCTTT
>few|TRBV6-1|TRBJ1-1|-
CASSEASATEAFF
TGTGCCAGCAGTGAAGCTTCAGCAACTGAAGCTTTCTTT
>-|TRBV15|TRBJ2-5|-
CATAQIQPQETQYF
TGTGCCACCGCCCAAATCCAACCCCAAGAGACCCAGTACTTC
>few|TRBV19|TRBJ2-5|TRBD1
CASSIGTEETQYF
TGTGCCAGTAGCATTGGGACAGAAGAGACCCAGTACTTC
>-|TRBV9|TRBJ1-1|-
CASSVFDRLNTEAFF
TGTGCCAGCAGCGTCTTCGACAGGTTGAACACTGAAGCTTTCTTT
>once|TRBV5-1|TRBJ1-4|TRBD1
CASSASGQGLFATNEKLFF
TGCGCCAGCAGCGCATCGGGACAGGGTTTGTTCGCAACTAATGAAAAACTGTTTTTT
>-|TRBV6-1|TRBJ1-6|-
CATLGRPHSPLHF
TGTGCCACCCTAGGGCGGCCGCATTCACCCCTCCACTTT
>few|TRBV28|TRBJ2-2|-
CASSLEVVGRTGELFF
TGTGCCAGCAGTTTGGAGGTGGTCGGCCGGACCGGGGAGCTGTTTTTT
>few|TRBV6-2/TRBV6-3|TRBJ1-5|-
CASSYGGTGSNQPQHF
TGTGCCAGCAGTTACGGAGGAACGGGTAGCAATCAGCCCCAGCATTTT
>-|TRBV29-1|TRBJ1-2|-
CSVTGGFYGYTF
TGCAGCGTCACGGGGGGTTTCTATGGCTACACCTTC
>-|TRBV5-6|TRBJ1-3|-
CASGPVDSGNTIYF
TGTGCCAGCGGCCCAGTCGATTCTGGAAACACCATATATTTT